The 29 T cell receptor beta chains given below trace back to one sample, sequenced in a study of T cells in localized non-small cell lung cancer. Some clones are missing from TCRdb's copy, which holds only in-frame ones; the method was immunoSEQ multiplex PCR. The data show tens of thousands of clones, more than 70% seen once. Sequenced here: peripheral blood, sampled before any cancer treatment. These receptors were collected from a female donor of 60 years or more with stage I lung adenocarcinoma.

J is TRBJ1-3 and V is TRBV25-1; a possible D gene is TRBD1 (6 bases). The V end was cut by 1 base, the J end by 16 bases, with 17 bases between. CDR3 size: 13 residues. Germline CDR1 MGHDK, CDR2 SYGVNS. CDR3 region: CASSELGKDRSYF. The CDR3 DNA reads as TGTGCCAGCAGTGAATTGGGAAAGGACAGATCCTATTTT.

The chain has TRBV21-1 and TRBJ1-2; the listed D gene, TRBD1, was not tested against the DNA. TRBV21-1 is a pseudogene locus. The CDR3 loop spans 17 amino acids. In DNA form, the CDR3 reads TGTGCCAGCAGCAAACCCTCAGTGGACAGGGAGCGCTATGGCTACACCTTC. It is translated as CASSKPSVDRERYGYTF.

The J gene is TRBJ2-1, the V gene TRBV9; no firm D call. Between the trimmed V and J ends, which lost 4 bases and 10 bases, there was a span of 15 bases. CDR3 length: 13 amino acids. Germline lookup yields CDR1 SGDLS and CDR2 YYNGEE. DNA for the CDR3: TGTGCCAGCAGCCCCCGAGACGTCGGGGAGCAGTTCTTC. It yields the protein CASSPRDVGEQFF.

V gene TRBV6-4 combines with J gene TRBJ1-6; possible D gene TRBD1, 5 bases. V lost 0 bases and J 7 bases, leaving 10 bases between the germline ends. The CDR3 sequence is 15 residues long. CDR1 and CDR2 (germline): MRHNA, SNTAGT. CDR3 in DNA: TGTGCCAGCAGTGACTCGGGACTCCTAAATTCACCCCTCCACTTT. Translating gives CASSDSGLLNSPLHF.

The CDR3 sequence: CASSHPRTVGNEKLFF. The CDR3 DNA sequence: TGTGCCAGCAGCCACCCCCGAACGGTTGGGAATGAAAAACTGTTTTTT. This sequence joins TRBV4-2 and TRBJ1-4, with D unclear. The ends were cut back, 3 bases at V and 5 bases at J, with 16 bases in the middle. The germline gives CDR1 LGHNA, CDR2 YNFKEQ. The CDR3 covers 16 residues.

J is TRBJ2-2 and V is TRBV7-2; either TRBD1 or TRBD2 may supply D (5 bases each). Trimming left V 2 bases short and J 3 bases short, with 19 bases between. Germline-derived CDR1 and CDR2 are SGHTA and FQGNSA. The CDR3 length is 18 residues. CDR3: CASSLSGGEGFDTGELFF. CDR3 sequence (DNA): TGTGCCAGCAGCTTAAGTGGGGGAGAAGGGTTCGACACCGGGGAGCTGTTTTTT.

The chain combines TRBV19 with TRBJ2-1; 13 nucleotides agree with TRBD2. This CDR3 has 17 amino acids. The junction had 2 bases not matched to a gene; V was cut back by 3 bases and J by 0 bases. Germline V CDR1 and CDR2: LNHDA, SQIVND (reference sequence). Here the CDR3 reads CASSMGLAGNSYNEQFF. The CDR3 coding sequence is TGTGCCAGTAGTATGGGACTAGCGGGGAACTCCTACAATGAGCAGTTCTTC.

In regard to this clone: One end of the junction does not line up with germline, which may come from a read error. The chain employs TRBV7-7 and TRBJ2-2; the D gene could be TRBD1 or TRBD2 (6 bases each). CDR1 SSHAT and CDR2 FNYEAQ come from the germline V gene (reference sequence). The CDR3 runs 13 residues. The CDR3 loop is CASSLGGTGELFF. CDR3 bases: TGTGCTAGCAGCTTAGGGGGGACCGGGGAGCTGTTTTTT.

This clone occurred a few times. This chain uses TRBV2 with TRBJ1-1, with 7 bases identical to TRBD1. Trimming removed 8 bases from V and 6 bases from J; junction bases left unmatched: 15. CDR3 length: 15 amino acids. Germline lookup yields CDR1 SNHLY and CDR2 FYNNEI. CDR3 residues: CASRLRGSGSAEAFF. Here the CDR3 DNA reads TGTGCCAGCCGCCTCAGGGGGTCAGGGTCGGCTGAAGCTTTCTTT.

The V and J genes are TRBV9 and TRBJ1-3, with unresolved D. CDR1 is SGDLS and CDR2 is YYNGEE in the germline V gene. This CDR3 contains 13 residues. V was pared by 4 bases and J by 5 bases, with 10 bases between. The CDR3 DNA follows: TGTGCCAGCAGCCCTCCCGGGCGAAACACCATATATTTT. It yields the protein CASSPPGRNTIYF.

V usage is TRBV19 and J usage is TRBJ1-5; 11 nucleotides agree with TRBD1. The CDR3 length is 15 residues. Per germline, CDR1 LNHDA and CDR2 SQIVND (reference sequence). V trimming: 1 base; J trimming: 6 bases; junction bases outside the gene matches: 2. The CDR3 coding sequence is TGTGCCAGTAGTATAGTGGGGACAGGGGGTCAGCCCCAGCATTTT. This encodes CASSIVGTGGQPQHF.

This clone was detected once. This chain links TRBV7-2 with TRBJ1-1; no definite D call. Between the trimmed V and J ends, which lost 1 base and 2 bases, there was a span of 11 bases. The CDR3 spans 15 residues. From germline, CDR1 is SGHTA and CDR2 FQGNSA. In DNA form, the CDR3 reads TGTGCCAGCAGCTTAGACAGAGCCTTAAACACTGAAGCTTTCTTT. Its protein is CASSLDRALNTEAFF.

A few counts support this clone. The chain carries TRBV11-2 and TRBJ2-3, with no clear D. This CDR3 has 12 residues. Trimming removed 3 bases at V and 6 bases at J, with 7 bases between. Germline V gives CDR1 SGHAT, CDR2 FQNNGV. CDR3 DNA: TGTGCCAGCAGCTTGGTGGAGGATACGCAGTATTTT. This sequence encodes CASSLVEDTQYF.

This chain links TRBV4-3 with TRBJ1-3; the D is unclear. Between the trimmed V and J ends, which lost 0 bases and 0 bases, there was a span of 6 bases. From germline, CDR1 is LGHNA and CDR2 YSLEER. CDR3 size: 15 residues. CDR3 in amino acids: CASSQDLGSGNTIYF. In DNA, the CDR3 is TGCGCCAGCAGCCAAGATCTAGGCTCTGGAAACACCATATATTTT.

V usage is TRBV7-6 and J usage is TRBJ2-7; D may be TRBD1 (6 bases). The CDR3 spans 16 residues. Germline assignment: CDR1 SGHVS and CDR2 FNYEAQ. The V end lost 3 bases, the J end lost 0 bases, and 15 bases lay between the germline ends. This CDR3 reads CASSFTDSPGSYEQYF. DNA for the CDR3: TGTGCCAGCAGCTTCACGGACAGCCCGGGCTCCTACGAGCAGTACTTC.

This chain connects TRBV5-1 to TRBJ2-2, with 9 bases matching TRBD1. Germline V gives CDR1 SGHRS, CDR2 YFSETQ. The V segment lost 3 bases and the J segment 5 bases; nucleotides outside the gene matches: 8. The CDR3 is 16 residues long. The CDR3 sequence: CASSYSGTGRTGELFF. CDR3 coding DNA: TGCGCCAGCAGCTACTCCGGGACAGGGAGGACCGGGGAGCTGTTTTTT.

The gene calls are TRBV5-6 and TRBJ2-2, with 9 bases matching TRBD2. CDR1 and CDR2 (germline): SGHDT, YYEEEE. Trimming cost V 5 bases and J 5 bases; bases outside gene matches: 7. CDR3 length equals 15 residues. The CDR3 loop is CASRQRGVRTGELFF. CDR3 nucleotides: TGTGCCAGCAGACAGCGGGGGGTCCGGACCGGGGAGCTGTTTTTT.

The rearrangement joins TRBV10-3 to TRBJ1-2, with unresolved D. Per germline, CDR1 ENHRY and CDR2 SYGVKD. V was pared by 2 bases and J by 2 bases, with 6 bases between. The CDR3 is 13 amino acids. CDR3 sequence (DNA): TGTGCCATCAGTGAGGACCGAAACTATGGCTACACCTTC. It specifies CAISEDRNYGYTF.

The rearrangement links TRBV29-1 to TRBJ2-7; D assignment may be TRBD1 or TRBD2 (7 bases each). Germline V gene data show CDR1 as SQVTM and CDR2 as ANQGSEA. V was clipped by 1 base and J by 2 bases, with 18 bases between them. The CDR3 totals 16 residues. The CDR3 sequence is CSVEGQGEGGTYEQYF. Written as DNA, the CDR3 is TGCAGCGTTGAAGGACAGGGAGAGGGAGGGACCTACGAGCAGTACTTC.

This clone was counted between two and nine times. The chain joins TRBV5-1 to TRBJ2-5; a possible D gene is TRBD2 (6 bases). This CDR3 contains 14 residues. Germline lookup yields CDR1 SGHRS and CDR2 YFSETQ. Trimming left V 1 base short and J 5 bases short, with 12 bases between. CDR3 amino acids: CASSLSPRGETQYF. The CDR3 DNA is TGCGCCAGCAGCTTGTCCCCCCGGGGGGAGACCCAGTACTTC.

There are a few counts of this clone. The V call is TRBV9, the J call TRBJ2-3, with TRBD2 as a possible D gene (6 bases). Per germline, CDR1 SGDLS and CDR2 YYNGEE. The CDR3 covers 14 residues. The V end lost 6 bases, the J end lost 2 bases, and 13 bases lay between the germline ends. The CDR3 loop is CASTVGDFTDTQYF. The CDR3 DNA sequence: TGTGCCAGCACCGTCGGGGACTTCACAGATACGCAGTATTTT.

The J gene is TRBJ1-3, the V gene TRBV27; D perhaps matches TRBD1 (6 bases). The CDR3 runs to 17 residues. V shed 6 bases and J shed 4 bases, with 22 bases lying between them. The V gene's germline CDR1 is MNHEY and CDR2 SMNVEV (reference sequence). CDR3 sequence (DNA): TGTGCCAGCAGGCGACAAACAGGGACCGGGATGGGAAACACCATATATTTT. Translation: CASRRQTGTGMGNTIYF.

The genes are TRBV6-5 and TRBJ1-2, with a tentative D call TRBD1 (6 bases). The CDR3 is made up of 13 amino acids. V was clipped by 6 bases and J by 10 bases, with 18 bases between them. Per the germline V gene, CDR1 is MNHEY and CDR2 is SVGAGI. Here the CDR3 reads CASSSGTSNYYTF. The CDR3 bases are TGTGCCAGCAGCTCCGGGACAAGTAACTACTACACCTTC.

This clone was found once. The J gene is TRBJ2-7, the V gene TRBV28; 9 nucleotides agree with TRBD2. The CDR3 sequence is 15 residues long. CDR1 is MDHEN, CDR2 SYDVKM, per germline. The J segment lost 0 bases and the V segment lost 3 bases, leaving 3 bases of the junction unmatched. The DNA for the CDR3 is TGTGCCAGCAGTTTCGCGACTAGCGGCTCCTACGAGCAGTACTTC. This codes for CASSFATSGSYEQYF.

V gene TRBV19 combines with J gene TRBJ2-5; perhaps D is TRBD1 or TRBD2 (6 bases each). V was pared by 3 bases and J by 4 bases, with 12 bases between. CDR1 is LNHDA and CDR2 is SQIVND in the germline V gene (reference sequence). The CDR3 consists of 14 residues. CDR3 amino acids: CASSMRGEVETQYF. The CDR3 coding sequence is TGTGCCAGTAGTATGAGGGGGGAGGTAGAGACCCAGTACTTC.

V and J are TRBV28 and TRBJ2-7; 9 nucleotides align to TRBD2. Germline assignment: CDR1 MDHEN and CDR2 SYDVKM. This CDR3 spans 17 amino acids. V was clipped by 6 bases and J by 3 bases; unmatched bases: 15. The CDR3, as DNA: TGTGCCAGCAGCCTTCCCTTGGGTAGCGGGAGTATCTACGAGCAGTACTTC. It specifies CASSLPLGSGSIYEQYF. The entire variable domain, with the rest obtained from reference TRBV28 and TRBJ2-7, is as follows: DVKVTQSSRYLVKRTGEKVFLECVQDMDHENMFWYRQDPGLGLRLIYFSYDVKMKEKGDIPEGYSVSREKKERFSLILESASTNQTSMYLCASSLPLGSGSIYEQYFGPGTRLTVT.

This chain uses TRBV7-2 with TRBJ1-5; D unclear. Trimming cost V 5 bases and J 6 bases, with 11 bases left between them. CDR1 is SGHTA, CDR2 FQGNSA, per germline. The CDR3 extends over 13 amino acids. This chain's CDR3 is CASSLLVGQPQHF. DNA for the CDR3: TGTGCCAGCAGCCTCCTGGTGGGTCAGCCCCAGCATTTT.

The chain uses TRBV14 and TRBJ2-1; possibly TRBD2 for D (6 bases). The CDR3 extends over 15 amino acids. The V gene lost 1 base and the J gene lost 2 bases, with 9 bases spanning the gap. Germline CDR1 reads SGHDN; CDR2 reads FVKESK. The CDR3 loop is CASSQAAGPYNEQFF. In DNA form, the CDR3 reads TGTGCCAGCAGCCAAGCGGCGGGACCCTACAATGAGCAGTTCTTC.

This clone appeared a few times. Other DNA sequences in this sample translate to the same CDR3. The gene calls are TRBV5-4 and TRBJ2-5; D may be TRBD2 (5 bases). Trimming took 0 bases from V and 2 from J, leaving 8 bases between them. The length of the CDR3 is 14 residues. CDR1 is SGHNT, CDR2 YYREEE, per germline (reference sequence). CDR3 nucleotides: TGTGCCAGCAGCTTGGATAGCGATCAAGAGACCCAGTACTTC. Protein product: CASSLDSDQETQYF.